This TCR beta chain was sequenced during a study of Ad26.COV2.S vaccination and SARS-CoV-2 variants. Germline CDR1 is MDHEN and CDR2 is SYDVKM. The CDR3 has 18 residues. J was trimmed by 1 base and V by 5 bases; bases with no gene match: 13. This sample's treatment: around 19 received Ad26.COV2.S at low or high dose, single or two shots; roughly 5 received placebo; per-sample allocation not given. Sampling happened 63 days after the first vaccine or placebo injection. Profiling relied on immunoSEQ multiplex PCR, and the TCRdb table lists in-frame clones only, not all of them. The repertoire consists of hundreds of thousands of clones, with 75% to 90% occurring once and the leading ten covering approximately 12%.

The clonotype comes from a person aged 18-65 years who received the Ad26.COV2.S COVID-19 vaccine or a placebo. The sequenced sample was peripheral blood, obtained in a trial of Ad26.COV2.S vaccine versus placebo. V and J are TRBV28 and TRBJ1-5; 8 bases match TRBD1. CDR3 sequence: CASSHQGAKVDSNQPQHF. CDR3 in DNA: TGTGCCAGCAGTCATCAGGGGGCGAAGGTGGACAGCAATCAGCCCCAGCATTTT.